This record covers a single T cell receptor (beta chain). The data stem from a study of long-term antiretroviral therapy in people with HIV. The CDR3 sequence is 16 residues long. The germline V gene encodes CDR1 MGHRA and CDR2 YSYEKL. Trimming took 0 bases from V and 1 from J, leaving 12 bases between them. An immunoSEQ assay, version v3.0, was performed at survey level. The protocol was immunoSEQ multiplex PCR, while the TCRdb copy is restricted to in-frame clones and leaves out a portion. The repertoire holds about 28,000 clones, with around 90% as singletons. This specimen was unsorted PBMCs, taken 3.2 years before starting antiretroviral therapy. This sequence joins TRBV4-1 and TRBJ2-5; a weak D match, TRBD1 (5 bases). The origin of this receptor is a man aged 45 to 65 with HIV. CDR3 amino acids: CASSQDRGVLQETQYF. The CDR3 DNA sequence: TGCGCCAGCAGCCAAGATAGGGGCGTTCTCCAAGAGACCCAGTACTTC.